The next 31 T cell receptor beta chains were all read from a single sample in a study of blood T cell repertoires in COVID-19. The repertoire was sequenced with immunoSEQ multiplex PCR; TCRdb's copy has only in-frame clones and lacks some. The sample contains roughly 340,000 clones, 91% of which appear only once. The sample consisted of peripheral blood. The origin of the receptors is a woman younger than 30 who had recovered from COVID-19.

The gene calls are TRBV15 and TRBJ1-1; the D gene is possibly TRBD1 (5 bases). The length of the CDR3 is 11 residues. CDR1 LNHNV and CDR2 YYDKDF come from the germline V gene (reference sequence). V lost 9 bases and J lost 4, with 9 bases in between. In nucleotides, the CDR3 is TGTGCCACGACCGGGGGCACTGAAGCTTTCTTT. Translated, it gives CATTGGTEAFF.

V is TRBV7-2 and J is TRBJ2-3, with 12 bases that match TRBD2. CDR3 length: 18 amino acids. CDR1 SGHTA and CDR2 FQGNSA come from the germline V gene. Losses at the gene ends were 2 bases for V and 6 bases for J; bases not matched to a gene: 12. The CDR3 reads CASSLSSLAGGPRDTQYF. The CDR3 DNA reads TGTGCCAGCAGCTTAAGTAGTCTAGCGGGAGGGCCGAGGGATACGCAGTATTTT. The variable domain in full, completed from reference TRBV7-2 and TRBJ2-3, reads GAGVSQSPSNKVTEKGKDVELRCDPISGHTALYWYRQSLGQGLEFLIYFQGNSAPDKSGLPSDRFSAERTGGSVSTLTIQRTQQEDSAVYLCASSLSSLAGGPRDTQYFGPGTRLTVL.

The J gene is TRBJ1-2, the V gene TRBV2, with TRBD1 as a possible D gene (5 bases). The V end lost 9 bases, the J end lost 13 bases, and 21 bases lay between the germline ends. Germline loops: CDR1 SNHLY, CDR2 FYNNEI. The CDR3 contains 12 residues. In nucleotides, the CDR3 is TGTGCCAGTAAAACGGACTCTATGGGGGGCACCTTC. Translating it yields CASKTDSMGGTF.

This clone was recorded only once. The V gene is TRBV19, the J gene TRBJ1-1, with 8 bases lining up with TRBD1. Germline lookup yields CDR1 LNHDA and CDR2 SQIVND (reference sequence). With V trimmed by 4 bases and J by 4 bases, 8 bases remained unmatched. CDR3 length equals 15 residues. CDR3 residues: CASSNPSGGFTEAFF. The CDR3 coding sequence is TGTGCCAGTAGTAACCCTTCAGGGGGCTTCACTGAAGCTTTCTTT.

V and J are TRBV7-2 and TRBJ2-7; D is undetermined. The CDR3 extends over 13 amino acids. Germline V gene lookup returns CDR1 SGHTA and CDR2 FQGNSA. The ends were cut back, 1 base at V and 5 bases at J, with 9 bases in the middle. Written as DNA, the CDR3 is TGTGCCAGCAGCTTAGGACCTCGGGACGAGCAGTACGTC. Translating it yields CASSLGPRDEQYV.

The chain joins TRBV5-6 to TRBJ2-3; D not resolved. Germline values: CDR1 SGHDT, CDR2 YYEEEE. The CDR3 runs 13 residues. The V end was cut by 3 bases, the J end by 4 bases, with 9 bases between. The CDR3 DNA follows: TGTGCCAGCAGCTCTATGTCCTCAGATACGCAGTATTTT. Its translation is CASSSMSSDTQYF. The full variable domain, with the rest looked up from reference TRBV5-6 and TRBJ2-3, is DAGVTQSPTHLIKTRGQQVTLRCSPKSGHDTVSWYQQALGQGPQFIFQYYEEEERQRGNFPDRFSGHQFPNYSSELNVNALLLGDSALYLCASSSMSSDTQYFGPGTRLTVL.

The rearrangement links TRBV11-3 to TRBJ2-1, with TRBD2 matching over 7 bases. Germline CDR1 SGHNT, CDR2 YENEEA. This CDR3 has 15 residues. V gave up 3 bases and J gave up 10 bases; unmatched junction bases: 12. Here the CDR3 reads CASSFFGRRSNEQFF. The CDR3 nucleotides read TGTGCCAGCAGCTTCTTCGGGAGGCGTTCAAACGAGCAGTTCTTC.

V and J are TRBV5-6 and TRBJ1-1, with 7 bases identical to TRBD1. The length of the CDR3 is 14 residues. The V segment lost 0 bases and the J segment 4 bases; nucleotides outside the gene matches: 3. Germline-derived CDR1 and CDR2 are SGHDT and YYEEEE. CDR3 protein: CASSLAGGITEAFF. The CDR3 DNA reads TGTGCCAGCAGCTTGGCAGGGGGGATCACTGAAGCTTTCTTT. Combining the CDR3 with reference TRBV5-6 and TRBJ1-1 gives the whole variable domain DAGVTQSPTHLIKTRGQQVTLRCSPKSGHDTVSWYQQALGQGPQFIFQYYEEEERQRGNFPDRFSGHQFPNYSSELNVNALLLGDSALYLCASSLAGGITEAFFGQGTRLTVV.

The rearrangement joins TRBV2 to TRBJ2-7; D might be TRBD2 (7 bases). The V end was cut by 4 bases, the J end by 0 bases, with 25 bases between. This CDR3 is built from 19 residues. Germline V gene data show CDR1 as SNHLY and CDR2 as FYNNEI. The CDR3 loop reads CASSGLGGVGRTSSYEQYV. The CDR3 region has the DNA TGTGCCAGCAGTGGGTTAGGGGGGGTAGGTAGGACAAGCTCCTACGAGCAGTACGTC.

The chain joins TRBV11-2 to TRBJ1-1, with D tentatively TRBD1 (5 bases). Trimming stripped 4 bases from V and 3 bases from J, with 27 bases between. Germline CDR1 reads SGHAT; CDR2 reads FQNNGV. The CDR3 runs to 19 residues. The CDR3 DNA reads TGTGCCAGCAGCTCCACCTTGACATCTATGGGGACTAGTGACACTGAAGCTTTCTTT. Protein product: CASSSTLTSMGTSDTEAFF.

The gene calls are TRBV5-4 and TRBJ2-1; TRBD2 is a possible D gene (6 bases). The CDR3 spans 16 residues. V gave up 1 base and J gave up 4 bases, with 15 bases separating them. The germline V gene encodes CDR1 SGHNT and CDR2 YYREEE (reference sequence). Written as DNA, the CDR3 is TGTGCCAGCAGCTTGTTGGTAACGGGACTTTACAATGAGCAGTTCTTC. Translated, it gives CASSLLVTGLYNEQFF.

The chain combines TRBV11-3 with TRBJ2-1; D unresolved. In germline, CDR1 is SGHNT, CDR2 YENEEA. V lost 6 bases to trimming and J lost 2 bases, with 11 bases between them. CDR3 length equals 14 residues. Here the CDR3 DNA reads TGTGCCAGCAGTCCAGAAACCCCCTACAATGAGCAGTTCTTC. Translating gives CASSPETPYNEQFF.

V is TRBV30 and J is TRBJ2-1; 8 bases agree with TRBD2. Germline CDR1 and CDR2: GTSNPN and SVGIG (reference sequence). The CDR3 has 13 amino acids. V was pared by 2 bases and J by 10 bases, with 7 bases of the junction left unmatched. For the CDR3, the DNA is TGTGCCTGGAGTTCAACCACGGGGGGGGAGCAGTTCTTC. This gives the protein CAWSSTTGGEQFF.

V and J are TRBV5-6 and TRBJ2-1; a possible D gene is TRBD2 (5 bases). V lost 6 bases to trimming and J lost 6 bases, with 16 bases between them. Looked up from germline, CDR1 is SGHDT and CDR2 is YYEEEE. CDR3 size: 14 residues. CDR3 nucleotides: TGTGCCAGCACCCGATCGGGGAGCCTCAATGAGCAGTTCTTC. This sequence encodes CASTRSGSLNEQFF.

The chain has TRBV11-2 and TRBJ2-3, with a possible D match to TRBD2 (5 bases). Per the germline V gene, CDR1 is SGHAT and CDR2 is FQNNGV. Trimming removed 0 bases from V and 6 bases from J, with 16 bases in between. The CDR3 contains 16 residues. The CDR3 nucleotides read TGTGCCAGCAGCTTAGATGGCGGGTTTACGAGGGATACGCAGTATTTT. Translation gives CASSLDGGFTRDTQYF.

The genes are TRBV5-1 and TRBJ2-1, with 9 positions matching TRBD2. The CDR3 runs to 16 residues. Germline V gene sequence: CDR1 SGHRS, CDR2 YFSETQ. The junction had 4 bases not matched to a gene; V was cut back by 3 bases and J by 0 bases. Here the CDR3 reads CASSSLAGSSYNEQFF. CDR3 DNA: TGCGCCAGCAGCTCTCTAGCGGGAAGCTCCTACAATGAGCAGTTCTTC.

The CDR3 DNA sequence: TGTGCCAGCAGCTTAGGGACAGTCAGCAATGAGCAGTTCTTC. The encoded protein is CASSLGTVSNEQFF. V and J are TRBV7-2 and TRBJ2-1; possible D gene TRBD1, 6 bases. Per germline, CDR1 SGHTA and CDR2 FQGNSA. V shed 1 base and J shed 6 bases, with 10 bases lying between them. CDR3 length: 14 residues. Together with reference TRBV7-2 and TRBJ2-1, the CDR3 gives the full variable domain: GAGVSQSPSNKVTEKGKDVELRCDPISGHTALYWYRQSLGQGLEFLIYFQGNSAPDKSGLPSDRFSAERTGGSVSTLTIQRTQQEDSAVYLCASSLGTVSNEQFFGPGTRLTVL.

This rearrangement joins TRBV19 to TRBJ1-2; TRBD1 matches at 9 bases. The CDR3 is 13 residues long. V lost 5 bases and J lost 8; bases outside the gene matches: 6. Germline CDR1 is LNHDA and CDR2 is SQIVND (reference sequence). The CDR3 DNA sequence: TGTGCCAGTAGTCCCGGGACAGGGATCGGCTACACCTTC. It is translated as CASSPGTGIGYTF.

The chain recombines TRBV7-6 with TRBJ1-1; no definite D call. V lost 5 bases to trimming and J lost 3 bases, with 16 bases between them. Germline V gene lookup returns CDR1 SGHVS and CDR2 FNYEAQ. The CDR3 runs to 15 residues. CDR3 in DNA: TGTGCCAGCAGCCCCGCGGTGAACAAATACACTGAAGCTTTCTTT. Translation gives CASSPAVNKYTEAFF.

The chain couples TRBV29-1 to TRBJ1-1; D possibly corresponds to TRBD1 (5 bases). Trimming took 4 bases from V and 6 from J, leaving 15 bases between them. There are 13 residues in the CDR3. Germline CDR1 is SQVTM and CDR2 is ANQGSEA. Here the CDR3 reads CSVVDSPRPEAFF. CDR3 DNA: TGCAGCGTTGTAGACAGCCCTAGACCTGAAGCTTTCTTT.

The count of this clone is one. This chain connects TRBV6-2 or TRBV6-3 to TRBJ2-3; TRBD2 matches at 8 bases. Germline V CDR1 and CDR2: MNHEY, SVGEGT. The CDR3 consists of 15 residues. The V gene end was trimmed by 4 bases and the J gene end by 5 bases; junction bases not matched to a gene: 8. CDR3 coding DNA: TGTGCCAGCAGTTCCCCAGCGGGAGTAGGAGATACGCAGTATTTT. This translates into CASSSPAGVGDTQYF.

The rearrangement uses TRBV7-2 and TRBJ2-5; D is possibly TRBD1 (5 bases). The CDR3 is made up of 12 amino acids. Germline CDR1 SGHTA, CDR2 FQGNSA. The V gene lost 5 bases and the J gene lost 5 bases, with 9 bases spanning the gap. The CDR3 DNA reads TGTGCCAGCAGCCCAGGGTCGGAGACCCAGTACTTC. This translates into CASSPGSETQYF. Together with reference TRBV7-2 and TRBJ2-5, the CDR3 gives the full variable domain: GAGVSQSPSNKVTEKGKDVELRCDPISGHTALYWYRQSLGQGLEFLIYFQGNSAPDKSGLPSDRFSAERTGGSVSTLTIQRTQQEDSAVYLCASSPGSETQYFGPGTRLLVL.

V gene TRBV3-1 (or the pseudogene TRBV3-2) combines with J gene TRBJ2-1; TRBD2 matches at 12 bases. Germline V gene lookup returns CDR1 LGHDT and CDR2 YNNKEL (reference sequence). The trim removed 3 bases at V and 5 bases at J, leaving 8 bases unmatched. The CDR3 covers 17 residues. The CDR3 bases are TGTGCCAGCAGCCAGGCCAGGACTAGCGGGATGAACAATGAGCAGTTCTTC. Protein: CASSQARTSGMNNEQFF.

J is TRBJ2-1 and V is TRBV7-7, with D hard to call. Per germline, CDR1 SSHAT and CDR2 FNYEAQ (reference sequence). The V and J ends lost 3 bases and 1 base respectively, with 13 bases between them. This CDR3 contains 16 residues. The CDR3: CASSLKTFNSYNEQFF. As DNA, the CDR3 is TGTGCCAGCAGCTTGAAGACTTTTAATTCCTACAATGAGCAGTTCTTC.

The J gene is TRBJ1-2, the V gene TRBV6-4, with TRBD1 matching over 7 bases. Germline-derived CDR1 and CDR2 are MRHNA and SNTAGT. The CDR3 extends over 13 amino acids. V was clipped by 6 bases and J by 8 bases; unmatched bases: 9. The CDR3 reads CASSEQGLGGYTF. The CDR3 bases are TGTGCCAGCAGCGAACAGGGGTTAGGGGGCTACACCTTC.

The chain carries TRBV7-2 and TRBJ2-5; perhaps TRBD1 as D (5 bases). Per the germline V gene, CDR1 is SGHTA and CDR2 is FQGNSA. Trimming removed 2 bases from V and 0 bases from J, with 10 bases in between. CDR3 length: 15 residues. CDR3 sequence: CASSLSQGYQETQYF. The CDR3 nucleotides read TGTGCCAGCAGCTTATCGCAGGGATACCAAGAGACCCAGTACTTC.

This clone has only a few counts. The J gene is TRBJ1-6, the V gene TRBV6-6; 7 bases align to TRBD1. This CDR3 comprises 11 residues. Looked up from germline, CDR1 is MNHNY and CDR2 is SVGAGI (reference sequence). V gave up 5 bases and J gave up 13 bases; unmatched junction bases: 2. The chain's CDR3 is CASSQGGPLHF. CDR3 sequence (DNA): TGTGCCAGCAGTCAGGGGGGGCCCCTCCACTTT.

The chain recombines TRBV7-2 with TRBJ2-1; 8 bases match TRBD1. The germline V gene has CDR1 SGHTA and CDR2 FQGNSA. After removal of 5 bases from V and 7 bases from J, the junction contained 7 bases not matched to a gene. This CDR3 comprises 14 residues. Here the CDR3 DNA reads TGTGCCAGCAGCCTCGGACAGGGAGGAAATGAGCAGTTCTTC. Residues: CASSLGQGGNEQFF.

This clone was seen only once. The rearrangement links TRBV12-2 to TRBJ2-1; TRBD2, the table's D call, was not compared with the DNA. TRBV12-2 counts as a pseudogene. There are 13 residues in the CDR3. The DNA for the CDR3 is TGTGCAAGTCGCATAAAGGTGGGACTGGTGCAGTTCTTC. This gives the protein CASRIKVGLVQFF.

The chain is built from TRBV27 and TRBJ2-1; D is perhaps TRBD2 (5 bases). The CDR3 contains 15 residues. Germline CDR1 and CDR2: MNHEY and SMNVEV (reference sequence). V lost 3 bases and J lost 2, with 11 bases in between. The CDR3 sequence: CASSFISGAYNEQFF. The CDR3 nucleotides are TGTGCCAGCAGTTTTATAAGCGGAGCCTACAATGAGCAGTTCTTC.

This chain joins TRBV11-3 and TRBJ2-1; 14 positions match TRBD2. This CDR3 spans 16 amino acids. Germline CDR1 and CDR2: SGHNT and YENEEA. Trimming removed 1 base from V and 10 bases from J; junction bases left unmatched: 6. Written as DNA, the CDR3 is TGTGCCAGCAGCTTAGGTGGGACTAGCGGGAGCGGCGAGCAGTTCTTC. This encodes CASSLGGTSGSGEQFF.